The T cell receptor (beta chain) under discussion was sequenced for a study of Ad26.COV2.S vaccination and SARS-CoV-2 variants. TCRdb's table, derived via immunoSEQ multiplex PCR, lists solely in-frame clones and lacks some. Altogether 350,000 to 500,000 clones are present, nearly 90% being singletons, with the ten largest covering around 2.5%. The treatment is: some 19 received Ad26.COV2.S at low or high dose, single or two shots; 5 received placebo; per-sample allocation not given. Collection of samples fell on day 63 after the first vaccine or placebo injection. The TCR originated in a person between 18 and 59 years old who received the Ad26.COV2.S COVID-19 vaccine or a placebo. This sample comprised peripheral blood, obtained in a trial of Ad26.COV2.S vaccine versus placebo.

The CDR3: CASSFGRGGGEKLFF. The CDR3, as DNA: TGTGCCAGCAGTTTTGGAAGGGGCGGGGGTGAAAAACTGTTTTTT. J is TRBJ1-4 and V is TRBV6-5, with D possibly TRBD1 on 5 matching bases. Germline V gene lookup returns CDR1 MNHEY and CDR2 SVGAGI. Trimming shortened V by 4 bases and J by 7 bases, and 16 bases separated the two germline ends. CDR3 length equals 15 residues.